This T cell receptor (beta chain) was retrieved from a study of blood T cell repertoires in COVID-19. Across the study: T cells, B-cell-depleted T cells, or PBMCs supplied cDNA or gDNA.

Unmatched junction bases numbered 4, after V lost 2 bases and J lost 5 bases. There are 14 residues in the CDR3. Per germline, CDR1 SGHRS and CDR2 YFSETQ. Clones were read by immunoSEQ multiplex PCR, and TCRdb kept only the in-frame ones, dropping some. The repertoire has approximately 150,000 clones, over 75% of them found once; the top ten carry 3.5% to 5%. The chain combines TRBV5-1 with TRBJ2-5, with 9 bases identical to TRBD1. The sample consisted of PBMCs or T cells enriched from blood (not recorded which). The TCR comes from a man aged 45-65 years in a cohort exposed to, infected with or recovered from COVID-19 (not recorded which). CDR3 bases: TGCGCCAGCAGCTTAGGGGACAGGGCCGAGACCCAGTACTTC. The encoded protein is CASSLGDRAETQYF.